This TCR beta chain was sequenced during a study of blood T cell repertoires in COVID-19. Across the study: Samples representing acute and convalescent COVID-19 were sourced from the United States, Italy and Spain.

Original data processing: How many nucleated cells were present was estimated from reference gene primer amplification. Assay: immunoSEQ multiplex PCR; the TCRdb copy retains only in-frame clones and omits some. V and J calls and clone size are those listed in that table; D and trimming were worked out from the DNA. The sample lists roughly 86,000 clones; approximately 85% were seen once. The clonotype comes from a woman over 75 with COVID-19, enrolled during active disease. The sequencing input was peripheral blood.

CDR3 sequence: CASSALTGEVAEAFF. CDR3 bases: TGTGCCAGCAGTGCCCTCACAGGGGAGGTGGCTGAAGCTTTCTTT. This rearrangement joins TRBV2 to TRBJ1-1, with TRBD1 matching 7 bases. The CDR3 contains 15 residues. Germline lookup yields CDR1 SNHLY and CDR2 FYNNEI. Losses at the gene ends were 4 bases for V and 6 bases for J; bases not matched to a gene: 11.